This T cell receptor (beta chain) was retrieved from a study of identical twins. Germline CDR1 SGHRS, CDR2 YFSETQ. The CDR3 is made up of 17 amino acids. Trimming pared 1 base from V and 6 bases from J, leaving 20 bases between. MiXCR was run by TCRdb on the 5' RACE reads, yielding one entry per CDR3 protein. Here the sample spans over 600,000 distinct CDR3 sequences, 21% being singletons. These data were also reused for a study on T cells expressing NK-cell markers.

The sample comprised PBMCs. This TCR was recovered from a woman under 30 in good health. The genes are TRBV5-1 and TRBJ2-1; D call uncertain. The CDR3 coding sequence is TGCGCCAGCAGCTTGTCTCTGGGGTCCGCGTCTTCCAATGAGCAGTTCTTC. This codes for CASSLSLGSASSNEQFF.